Listed here are 5 T cell receptor beta chains from one sample, sequenced in a study of blood T cell repertoires in COVID-19. Some clones are missing from TCRdb's copy, which holds only in-frame ones; the method was immunoSEQ multiplex PCR. The table has about 220,000 clones, about 88% seen once; the top ten hold roughly 10%. Sequenced input: peripheral blood. These receptor sequences come from a woman in her 50s with COVID-19, enrolled during active disease.

The V and J genes are TRBV11-3 and TRBJ1-1, with D possibly matching TRBD1 (6 bases). Germline CDR1 SGHNT, CDR2 YENEEA. Trimming took 6 bases from V and 5 from J, leaving 16 bases between them. The CDR3 contains 14 residues. The DNA for the CDR3 is TGTGCCAGCAGACACAGGGAAGTGGAGACTGAAGCTTTCTTT. Translating it yields CASRHREVETEAFF.

The J gene is TRBJ2-7, the V gene TRBV27; tentatively, D is TRBD2 (7 bases). The CDR3 is 14 amino acids. V was trimmed by 0 bases and J by 3 bases, leaving 9 bases between them. Germline-derived CDR1 and CDR2 are MNHEY and SMNVEV (reference sequence). The CDR3 DNA follows: TGTGCCAGCAGTTTATCAAGGGGGGGCTACGAGCAGTACTTC. This sequence encodes CASSLSRGGYEQYF.

The chain has TRBV5-6 and TRBJ1-1, with TRBD1 matching over 7 bases. V was pared by 3 bases and J by 10 bases, with 9 bases of the junction left unmatched. Germline CDR1 and CDR2: SGHDT and YYEEEE. CDR3 length: 13 amino acids. DNA for the CDR3: TGTGCCAGCAGCTCCCAATACAGGGGAATAGCTTTCTTT. The encoded protein is CASSSQYRGIAFF.

V is TRBV10-1 and J is TRBJ2-2; no clear D gene. CDR3 size: 14 residues. CDR1 is WNHNN and CDR2 is SYGVQD in the germline V gene (reference sequence). The V gene lost 3 bases and the J gene lost 3 bases, with 8 bases spanning the gap. The CDR3 nucleotides read TGCGCCAGCAGTGAACGTCGAGACACCGGGGAGCTGTTTTTT. Amino acid sequence: CASSERRDTGELFF.

The chain joins TRBV19 to TRBJ2-1, with 12 positions matching TRBD2. The V segment lost 6 bases and the J segment 9 bases; nucleotides outside the gene matches: 6. Looked up from germline, CDR1 is LNHDA and CDR2 is SQIVND (reference sequence). The CDR3 is 14 residues long. Here the CDR3 DNA reads TGTGCCAGTAGCCTAGCGGGGGGGCCCGCTGAGCAGTTCTTC. Protein product: CASSLAGGPAEQFF.